This TCR beta chain was sequenced for a study of graft-versus-host responses after intestinal transplantation. This CDR3 is 12 amino acids long. V lost 5 bases, J lost 3 bases, and 8 bases lay in between. Germline loops: CDR1 SGHTA, CDR2 FQGNSA. Method: immunoSEQ multiplex PCR; TCRdb's copy keeps in-frame clones and lacks some. The table has about 82,000 clones, roughly nine tenths seen once. A word on this clone: The antigen remains undetermined.

The chain employs TRBV7-2 and TRBJ2-7; D unresolved. The input for sequencing was unstimulated CD4+ T cells sorted from spleen or lymph node cells, taken before intestinal transplant. This receptor was taken from a human donor who received an intestinal transplant. The CDR3 region is CASSVNSYEQYF. The CDR3 DNA is TGTGCCAGCAGCGTCAACAGCTACGAGCAGTACTTC.